The clone carrying this T cell receptor (beta chain) was recorded a few times. Antigen: not known. This sample was included in a study of response to subunit inactivated influenza vaccine. Broader study findings: Researchers suggested that each seasonal influenza vaccination recruits few new T cells.

The germline V and J ends were trimmed by 1 base and 0 bases, with 10 bases remaining between them. The CDR3 loop spans 15 amino acids. Germline-derived CDR1 and CDR2 are SGHTA and FQGNSA. Each CDR3 protein is one row after TCRdb ran MiXCR on the RT-PCR reads. This repertoire shows 500,000 to 700,000 distinct CDR3 sequences, roughly 25% found once; its top ten account for about 2.8%. These data were also reused for a study on T cells expressing NK-cell markers. This second report adds: A 5'RACE template switching approach incorporating UMIs was used to make TCR beta cDNA. Where several donors were concerned, these clonotypes also led the CD3+CD56-NKG2C+ fraction.

Sequenced here: CD4+ T cells sorted from PBMCs, sampled about 11 days after vaccination. The chain couples TRBV7-2 to TRBJ2-7; D unclear. The clonotype was recovered from a man aged 45-60 years who received an inactivated influenza vaccine. The CDR3 is CASSLGSTISYEQYF. CDR3 DNA: TGTGCCAGCAGCTTAGGGTCTACAATCTCCTACGAGCAGTACTTC.